The TCR beta chain described here comes from a study of OX40 agonist ivuxolimab in advanced cancers. If patients had autoimmune disease history or systemic immunosuppression, they were excluded. V dropped 6 bases and J dropped 6; count of bases not matched to a gene: 7. Germline lookup yields CDR1 MGHRA and CDR2 YSYEKL. The CDR3 consists of 14 residues. With respect to this clone: Its antigen is not identified.

Study-wide results and caveats: Fewer expanded clones were found on average in CD4+ than in CD8+ T cells.

Measured with immunoSEQ multiplex PCR; TCRdb has only the in-frame clones, and not every one. The sample lists roughly 90,000 clones, about 89% occurring once. The receptor was isolated from an adult with an advanced solid tumor such as melanoma, head and neck, liver or kidney cancer. The J gene is TRBJ1-5, the V gene TRBV4-1, with 8 positions matching TRBD1. The specimen comprised CD4+ or CD8+ T cells sorted from blood, sampled in a trial of the OX40 agonist ivuxolimab. The CDR3 loop reads CASSPNRGSQPQHF. CDR3 in DNA: TGCGCCAGCAGTCCGAACAGGGGGAGTCAGCCCCAGCATTTT.